Listed below are T cell receptor beta chains from one sample, sequenced in a study of T cell responses to AZD1222 COVID-19 vaccine. Data came from immunoSEQ multiplex PCR; TCRdb stores just in-frame clones and leaves some out. Of 130,000 to 150,000 clones listed, about 90% are singletons. The specimen was peripheral blood, collected 28 days after the second AZD1222 dose. These receptors all stem from an adult who received the AZD1222 COVID-19 vaccine. Each CDR3 is given without its conserved first and last residue.

J gene | V gene | CDR3 protein
TRBJ1-4 | TRBV28 | AGSQGPTNEKLF
TRBJ2-1 | TRBV6-2/TRBV6-3 | ASSHPGEYNEQF
TRBJ1-1 | TRBV27 | ASSGGDRTAEAF
TRBJ2-7 | TRBV18 | ASSLRTSGSIPYEQY
TRBJ2-3 | TRBV3-1/TRBV3-2 | ASSQVENTDTQY
TRBJ2-3 | TRBV5-1 | ASSFGRQPSTDTQY
TRBJ1-1 | TRBV11-3 | ASEFKVENTEAF
TRBJ2-1 | TRBV6-2/TRBV6-3 | ASSSGLAGYNEQF
TRBJ1-2 | TRBV30 | AWSGSGYGYT
TRBJ2-5 | TRBV5-4 | ASSLDPDQETQY
TRBJ2-7 | TRBV6-1 | ASSEASGRLSYEQY
TRBJ1-2 | TRBV30 | AWSGGQYGYT
TRBJ1-4 | TRBV9 | ASSVGNQAAEKLF
TRBJ2-5 | TRBV11-3 | ASSSTGVKETQY
TRBJ2-7 | TRBV6-5 | ASSYSLLSDEQY
TRBJ2-3 | TRBV4-3 | ASSQSPGASTDTQY
TRBJ1-1 | TRBV5-8 | ASSRTGNRVTEAF
TRBJ2-6 | TRBV9 | ASSGGTGFGANVLT
TRBJ1-5 | TRBV12-3/TRBV12-4 | ASSLQGSQPQH
TRBJ2-5 | TRBV7-2 | ASSLLQLRRHQETQY
TRBJ1-4 | TRBV4-1 | ASSQVGPSNEKLF
TRBJ2-1 | TRBV7-2 | ASSLSSFFSGPDNEQF
TRBJ1-6 | TRBV2 | ASSDRGNYNSPLH
TRBJ1-2 | TRBV2 | ASSGWQNNGYT
TRBJ2-1 | TRBV5-4 | ASSLGGTGYNEQF
TRBJ1-2 | TRBV3-1/TRBV3-2 | ASSHSGTTFS
TRBJ2-5 | TRBV10-3 | AISDVETQY
TRBJ1-2 | TRBV25-1 | ASTGTGQTYGYT
TRBJ2-3 | TRBV5-1 | ASSLDVRAADTQY
TRBJ1-2 | TRBV12-3/TRBV12-4 | ASSLQTGLGYT
TRBJ1-3 | TRBV19 | ASSTHRGPSGNTIY